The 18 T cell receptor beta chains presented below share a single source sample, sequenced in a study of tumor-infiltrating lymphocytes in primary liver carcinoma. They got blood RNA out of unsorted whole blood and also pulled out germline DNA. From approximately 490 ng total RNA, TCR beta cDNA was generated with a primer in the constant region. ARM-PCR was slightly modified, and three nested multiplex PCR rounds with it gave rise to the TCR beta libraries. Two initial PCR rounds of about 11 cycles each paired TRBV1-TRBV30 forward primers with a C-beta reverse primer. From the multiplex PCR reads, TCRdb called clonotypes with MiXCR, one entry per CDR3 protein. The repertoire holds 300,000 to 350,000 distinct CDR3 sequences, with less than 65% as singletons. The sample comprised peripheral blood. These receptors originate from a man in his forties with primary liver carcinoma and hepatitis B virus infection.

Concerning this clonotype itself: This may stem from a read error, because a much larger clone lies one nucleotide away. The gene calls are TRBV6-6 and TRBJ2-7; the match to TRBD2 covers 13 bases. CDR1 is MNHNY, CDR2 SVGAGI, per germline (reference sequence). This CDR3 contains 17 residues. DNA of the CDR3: TGTGTCAGCAGCCAATATCGACTAGCGGGAGGCCTCTACGAGCAGTACTTC. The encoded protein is CVSSQYRLAGGLYEQYF.

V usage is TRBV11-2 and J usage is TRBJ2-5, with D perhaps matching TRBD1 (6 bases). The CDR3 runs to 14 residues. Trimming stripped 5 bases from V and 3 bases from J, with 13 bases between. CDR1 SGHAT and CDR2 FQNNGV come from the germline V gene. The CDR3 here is CASSPTGKKETQYF. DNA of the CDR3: TGTGCCAGCAGCCCCACAGGGAAAAAAGAGACCCAGTACTTC.

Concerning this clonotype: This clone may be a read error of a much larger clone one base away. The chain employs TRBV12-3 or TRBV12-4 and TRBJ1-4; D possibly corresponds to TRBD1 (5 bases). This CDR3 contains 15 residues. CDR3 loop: CASRLAGTGNEKPFF. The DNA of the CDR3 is TGTGCCAGCAGGCTAGCCGGGACGGGTAATGAAAAACCGTTTTTT.

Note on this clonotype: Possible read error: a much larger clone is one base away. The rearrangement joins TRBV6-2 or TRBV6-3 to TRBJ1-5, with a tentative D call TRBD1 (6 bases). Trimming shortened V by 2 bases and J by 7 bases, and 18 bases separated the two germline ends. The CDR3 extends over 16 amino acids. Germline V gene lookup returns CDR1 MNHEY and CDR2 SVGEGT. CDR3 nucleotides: TGTGCCAGCAGTTACCCAATACAGGGTGTGTTACAGCCCCAGCATTTT. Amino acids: CASSYPIQGVLQPQHF.

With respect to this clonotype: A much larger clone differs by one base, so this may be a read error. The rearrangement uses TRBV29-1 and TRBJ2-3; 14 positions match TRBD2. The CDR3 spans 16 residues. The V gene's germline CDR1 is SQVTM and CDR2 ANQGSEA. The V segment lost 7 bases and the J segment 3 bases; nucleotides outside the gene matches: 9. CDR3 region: CSAEGLAGDFTDTQYF. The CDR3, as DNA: TGCAGCGCTGAGGGACTAGCGGGAGACTTTACAGATACGCAGTATTTT.

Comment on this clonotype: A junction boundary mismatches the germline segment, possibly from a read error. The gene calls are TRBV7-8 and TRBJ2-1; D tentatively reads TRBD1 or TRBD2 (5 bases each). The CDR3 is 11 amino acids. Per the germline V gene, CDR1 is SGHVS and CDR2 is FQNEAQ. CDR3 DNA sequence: TGTACCAGCAGCAAAGGGACTGAGCAGTTCTTC. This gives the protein CTSSKGTEQFF.

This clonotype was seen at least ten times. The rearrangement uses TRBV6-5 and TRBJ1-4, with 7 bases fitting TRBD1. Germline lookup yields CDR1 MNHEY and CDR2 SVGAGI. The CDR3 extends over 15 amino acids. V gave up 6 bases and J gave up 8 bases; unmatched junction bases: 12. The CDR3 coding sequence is TGTGCCAGCAGCCCAACTCCGACAGGGTTGGAAAAACTGTTTTTT. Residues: CASSPTPTGLEKLFF.

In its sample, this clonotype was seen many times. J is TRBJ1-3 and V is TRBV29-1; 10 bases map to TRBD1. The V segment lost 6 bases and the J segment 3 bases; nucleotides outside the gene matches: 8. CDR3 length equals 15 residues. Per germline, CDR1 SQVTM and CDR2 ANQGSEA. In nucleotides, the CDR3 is TGCAGCGTAGAAACGACAGGGGGCGTTGGAAACACCATATATTTT. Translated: CSVETTGGVGNTIYF.

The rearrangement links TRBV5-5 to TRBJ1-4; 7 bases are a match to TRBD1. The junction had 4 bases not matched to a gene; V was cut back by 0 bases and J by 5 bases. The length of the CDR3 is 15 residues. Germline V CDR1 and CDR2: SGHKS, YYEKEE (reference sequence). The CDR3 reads CASSLAPTGNEKLFF. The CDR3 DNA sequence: TGTGCCAGCAGCTTGGCCCCGACAGGGAATGAAAAACTGTTTTTT.

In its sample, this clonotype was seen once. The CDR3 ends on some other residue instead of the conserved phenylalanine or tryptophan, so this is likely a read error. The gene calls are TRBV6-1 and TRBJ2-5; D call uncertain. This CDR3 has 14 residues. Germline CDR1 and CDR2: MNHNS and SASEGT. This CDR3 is CDSTSIRLEETQYL. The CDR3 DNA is TGTGACAGCACCAGTATTAGACTTGAAGAGACCCAGTACTTA.

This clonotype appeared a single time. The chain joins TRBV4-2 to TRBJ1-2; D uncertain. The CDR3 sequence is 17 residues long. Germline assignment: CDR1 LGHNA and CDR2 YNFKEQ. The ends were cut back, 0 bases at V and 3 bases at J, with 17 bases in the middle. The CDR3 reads CASSQDPYPEYDYGYTF. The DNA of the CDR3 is TGTGCCAGCAGCCAAGATCCGTATCCAGAGTACGACTATGGCTACACCTTC.

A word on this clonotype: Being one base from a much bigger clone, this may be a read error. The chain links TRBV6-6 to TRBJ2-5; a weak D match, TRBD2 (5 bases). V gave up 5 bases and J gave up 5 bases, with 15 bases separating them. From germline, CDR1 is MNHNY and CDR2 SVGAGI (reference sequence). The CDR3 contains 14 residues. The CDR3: CASSPRLIRETQYF. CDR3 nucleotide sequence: TGTGCCAGCAGTCCGCGACTAATTCGGGAGACCCAGTACTTC.

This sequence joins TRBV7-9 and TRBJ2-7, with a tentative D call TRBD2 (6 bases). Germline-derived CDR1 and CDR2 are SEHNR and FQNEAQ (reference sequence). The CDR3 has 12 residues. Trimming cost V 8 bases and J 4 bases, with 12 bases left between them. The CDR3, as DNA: TGTGCCAGCGGTCCTGCGGGGTACGAGCAGTACTTC. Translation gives CASGPAGYEQYF. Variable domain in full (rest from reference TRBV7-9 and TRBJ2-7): DTGVSQNPRHKITKRGQNVTFRCDPISEHNRLYWYRQTLGQGPEFLTYFQNEAQLEKSRLLSDRFSAERPKGSFSTLEIQRTEQGDSAMYLCASGPAGYEQYFGPGTRLTVT.

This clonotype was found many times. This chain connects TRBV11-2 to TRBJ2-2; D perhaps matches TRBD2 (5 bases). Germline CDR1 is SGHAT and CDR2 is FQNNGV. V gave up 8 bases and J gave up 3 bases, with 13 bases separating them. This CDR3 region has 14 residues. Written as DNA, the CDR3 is TGTGCCAGCTCTGGGAGCCGCGACACCGGGGAGCTGTTTTTT. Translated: CASSGSRDTGELFF.

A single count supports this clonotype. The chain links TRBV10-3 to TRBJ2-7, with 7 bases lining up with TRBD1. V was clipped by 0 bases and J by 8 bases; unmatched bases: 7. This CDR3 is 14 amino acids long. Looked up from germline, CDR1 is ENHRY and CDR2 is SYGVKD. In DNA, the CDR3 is TGTGCCATCAGTGAGTCAACAGGGGTTTACAAGCAGTACTTC. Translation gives CAISESTGVYKQYF.

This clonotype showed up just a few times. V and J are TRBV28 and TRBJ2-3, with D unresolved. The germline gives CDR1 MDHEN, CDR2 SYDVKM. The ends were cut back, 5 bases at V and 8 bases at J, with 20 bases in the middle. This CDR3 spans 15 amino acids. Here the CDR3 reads CASSKTVGEVGTQYF. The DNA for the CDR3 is TGTGCCAGCAGTAAAACGGTGGGCGAGGTTGGTACGCAGTATTTT.

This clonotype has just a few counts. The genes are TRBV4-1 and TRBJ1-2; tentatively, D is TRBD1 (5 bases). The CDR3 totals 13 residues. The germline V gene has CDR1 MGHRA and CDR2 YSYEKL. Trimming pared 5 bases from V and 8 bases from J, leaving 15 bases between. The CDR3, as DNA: TGCGCCAGCAGCACCCGGGACCGCCCGGGCTACACCTTC. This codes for CASSTRDRPGYTF.

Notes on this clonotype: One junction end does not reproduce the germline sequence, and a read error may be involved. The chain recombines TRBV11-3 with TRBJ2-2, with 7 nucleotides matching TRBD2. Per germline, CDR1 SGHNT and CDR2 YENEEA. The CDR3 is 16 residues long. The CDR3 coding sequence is TGTACCAGCAGCTTGAGACATGGGGGGGACACCGGGGAGCTGTTTTTT. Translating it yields CTSSLRHGGDTGELFF. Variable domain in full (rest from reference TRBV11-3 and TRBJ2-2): EAGVVQSPRYKIIEKKQPVAFWCNPISGHNTLYWYLQNLGQGPELLIRYENEEAVDDSQLPKDRFSAERLKGVDSTLKIQPAELGDSAVYLCTSSLRHGGDTGELFFGEGSRLTVL.